This T cell receptor beta chain appears in the sequencing data of a study of blood T cell repertoires in COVID-19 (TCRdb year 2020). Background for the entire study: Samples from collaborators originated in the United States, Italy and Spain and spanned both the acute and convalescent phases of COVID-19. HLA class I and class II types, where available, came from metadata supplied by the sample provider rather than from assay-based typing. Subjects who had been exposed to COVID-19, were actively infected with it, or had recovered from it provided the deeply sampled blood TCRbeta repertoires that made up the dataset. Sample metadata almost always included a de-identified subject ID, COVID-19 status, age in years and sex. The repertoires were made available in a free public database intended to serve as a resource for research on the immune response to SARS-CoV-2. The samples were drawn from two sources: the first 160 participants of the ongoing ImmuneRACE study, and 950 to 1,500 subjects contributed by 6 global collaborators. The prospective study material was composed of cDNA or gDNA derived from T cells, B-cell-depleted T cells, or PBMCs.

Whole blood was collected in K2EDTA tubes by collaborating institutions according to the institutions' own protocols. For TCRbeta analysis, collaborators shipped samples in one of three forms: frozen whole blood, isolated PBMCs, or DNA extracted from either of those sample types. General conclusions and limits of the study: Clinical and demographic metadata were provided uncurated, with the amount varying by source and participant.

Based on the germline V gene (reference sequence), the CDR1 and CDR2 sequences are LNHDA and SQIVND. The CDR3, from cysteine to phenylalanine, totals 16 residues. Only CDR3 DNA remains: 48 bases, in frame from the first base. Trimming costs V 5 bases and J 0 bases, and their ends lie 14 bases apart. TCRbeta CDR3 regions were amplified from genomic DNA using the immunoSEQ Assay, a bias-controlled multiplex PCR. The authors' analysis ran thus. Within the assay, amplification of reference gene primers was used to estimate how many nucleated cells each sample contained. To quantify the absolute abundance of each unique TCRbeta CDR3 rearrangement, sequence reads were collapsed and filtered. For each sample, productive Simpson clonality was calculated as the square root of Simpson's diversity index across productive rearrangements. This is the immuneACCESS table as TCRdb keeps it, with only in-frame sequences that have V and J called. A part of the clones is gone; compared with another copy, unresolved V genes explain less than half, and the rest is unexplained. The V and J calls and clone size are taken from that table; D and trimming were inferred from the DNA. This sample comprises tens of thousands of clones, approximately 86% of them detected only once. Together, the top ten hold roughly 7.2% of the sample.

As concerns this clone: Its antigen specificity is not known. Qualities for individual bases were not recorded, and no much larger clone is one base off.

The sample consisted of peripheral blood. This chain is built from TRBV19 and TRBJ2-1; TRBD1 is a possible D gene, resting on 5 matching bases. This receptor was identified in a man between 60 and 70 years old with acute or convalescent COVID-19. The CDR3 reads CASSPPRDSSYNEQFF. Read as DNA, the sequence is TGTGCCAGTAGTCCTCCTCGCGACAGCTCCTACAATGAGCAGTTCTTC. Full variable domain (CDR3 extended with the reference TRBV19 and TRBJ2-1 proteins): DGGITQSPKYLFRKEGQNVTLSCEQNLNHDAMYWYRQDPGQGLRLIYYSQIVNDFQKGDIAEGYSVSREKKESFPLTVTSAQKNPTAFYLCASSPPRDSSYNEQFFGPGTRLTVL.